The 5 T cell receptor beta chains in this list originate from one sample, sequenced in a study of CD8+ T cells in alopecia areata (dated by TCRdb to 2016 to 2019). In the paper's terms, the time point label means: around 4 weeks on oral tofacitinib. The meaning of the sample's treatment or condition label: oral pan-JAK inhibitor, 5-10 mg twice daily. Receptors were amplified or captured by the immunoSEQ multiplex PCR assay. For TCR sequencing, RNA was extracted from every sample and reverse transcribed into cDNA to serve as template. The immuneACCESS repertoire file appears here via TCRdb, limited to in-frame rearrangements. These files lack a portion of the clones; in checked studies, under half of the deficit traces to unresolved V genes, and the cause of the others is not known. This sample lists some 190,000 clones; 60% to 70% were detected once. The ten largest clones take up around 0.69% of the sample.

The specimen was CD4+ T cells sorted from blood, collected at week 4, from a patient treated with tofacitinib. These receptors were obtained from a human donor with alopecia areata.

This CDR3 is CSAREGGETQYF. The CDR3 DNA follows: TGCAGCGCGAGGGAGGGAGGGGAGACCCAGTACTTC. V is TRBV29-1 and J is TRBJ2-5, with 7 bases matching TRBD2. V lost 7 bases to trimming and J lost 5 bases; unmatched junction nucleotides: 7. CDR3 length: 12 amino acids. The V gene's germline CDR1 is SQVTM and CDR2 ANQGSEA. Using reference TRBV29-1 and TRBJ2-5 for the parts outside the CDR3, the full variable domain is SAVISQKPSRDICQRGTSLTIQCQVDSQVTMMFWYRQQPGQSLTLIATANQGSEATYESGFVIDKFPISRPNLTFSTLTVSNMSPEDSSIYLCSAREGGETQYFGPGTRLLVL.

Turning to this clone: At one boundary the junction diverges from the germline segment, which might be a read error. V is TRBV7-8 and J is TRBJ2-5; 9 nucleotides align to TRBD2. The CDR3 totals 15 residues. CDR1 is SGHVS, CDR2 FQNEAQ, per germline. As DNA, the CDR3 is TGTGCCAGCAGCCTAGCGCGGGAGGGCGGAGAGACCCAGTACTTC. It codes for CASSLAREGGETQYF.

The rearrangement joins TRBV25-1 to TRBJ2-1, with TRBD2 matching over 8 bases. In germline, CDR1 is MGHDK, CDR2 SYGVNS. V trimming: 5 bases; J trimming: 5 bases; junction bases outside the gene matches: 8. The CDR3 extends over 15 amino acids. The chain's CDR3 is CASSPLAGTDNEQFF. CDR3 DNA sequence: TGTGCCAGCAGTCCTTTAGCGGGAACAGACAATGAGCAGTTCTTC.

The sample holds a few counts of this clone. The CDR3 DNA follows: TGCGCCAGCAGCTTGCAGGGACGGAACACTGAAGCTTTCTTT. Its translation is CASSLQGRNTEAFF. V usage is TRBV5-1 and J usage is TRBJ1-1; tentatively, D is TRBD1 (5 bases). V was cut by 1 base and J by 1 base, with 8 bases left in between. CDR1 and CDR2 (germline): SGHRS, YFSETQ. This CDR3 region has 14 residues.

The rearrangement joins TRBV6-5 to TRBJ2-1; 7 bases map to TRBD2. The CDR3 is made up of 16 amino acids. CDR1 and CDR2 from the germline V gene are MNHEY and SVGAGI. Trimming removed 2 bases from V and 6 bases from J; junction bases left unmatched: 10. In nucleotides, the CDR3 is TGTGCCAGCAGTTACGGGTTTAGAGCGGGATCCAATGAGCAGTTCTTC. Protein product: CASSYGFRAGSNEQFF.